Listed here is a single TCR beta chain. This clone has more than one count but fewer than ten. Its antigen specificity is not known. Base qualities are not recorded, but no much larger clone differs from it by a single base. The data belong to a study of cytomegalovirus exposure and HLA in healthy donors (dated by TCRdb to the late 2010s). The study in broad terms: According to a later analysis, the approximately 120 validation repertoires were produced on the same platform as the 666 repertoires of the first cohort. Along with the approximately 620-subject first cohort, a separate validation cohort of over a hundred different subjects was used. The study was designed to test whether signatures of past pathogen exposure could be identified by cataloging public T cell receptors. High-throughput TCR immunosequencing, statistical association of individual TCRs with disease status, and machine learning were combined to predict cytomegalovirus infection status.

The method was the immunoSEQ multiplex PCR assay. As for the original processing: A statistical classification framework was developed to diagnose cytomegalovirus status using the catalog of TCR beta chain sequences. In its TCRdb copy, this immuneACCESS table keeps in-frame sequences only and misses some clones. Where compared with another copy, unresolved V genes explain less than half of these, and the others have no known cause. That table is the source of V, J and clone size, and D and trimming were worked out from the DNA. Within this sample are 150,000 to 200,000 clones, with about 82% of them counted one time only. Together, the top ten hold over 1.1% of the sample. From its cysteine to its phenylalanine, the CDR3 spans 17 amino acids. The read is trimmed to its CDR3 DNA, 51 bases read in frame from base 1. The germline V gene yields SGHAT for CDR1 and FQNNGV for CDR2. Compared with germline, V lacks 2 bases and J lacks 9 bases; bases without a gene match: 15.

The donors were included in the validation cohort of 120 subjects, a group kept apart from the roughly 670-subject first cohort. On the study overall, not on this receptor specifically: The authors suggested that the approach could potentially be extended to other disease states and immunological phenotypes. A later analysis had no HLA typing for the validation cohort, so co-occurrence there was scored across all 130 or so repertoires. Subsequent analysis determined that TCRs grouped into clusters in the first cohort also showed a tendency toward co-occurrence across the 90 to 150 validation repertoires, and about 93% of cluster scores exceeded 0. The classifier was reported to diagnose cytomegalovirus status with high specificity and sensitivity in both the original cohort and the validation cohort. The study listed approximately 160 TCR beta chains as associated with cytomegalovirus. Most TCR sequences were seen in very few donors, while some public TCRs were found in many individuals. In vitro tests confirmed that three of the cytomegalovirus-associated TCR beta chains recognize cytomegalovirus antigens.

The rearranged chain carries TRBV11-2 and TRBJ2-2, with 7 bases in between that match TRBD2. The sequence was collected from a woman under 30 in good health and CMV-seronegative. Sequencing was done on a sample of PBMCs. The CDR3 is CASSLNRIAGGVRELFF. The DNA sequence is TGTGCCAGCAGCTTAAACAGAATAGCGGGCGGGGTTCGGGAGCTGTTTTTT. Full variable domain (CDR3 extended with the reference TRBV11-2 and TRBJ2-2 proteins): EAGVAQSPRYKIIEKRQSVAFWCNPISGHATLYWYQQILGQGPKLLIQFQNNGVVDDSQLPKDRFSAERLKGVDSTLKIQPAKLEDSAVYLCASSLNRIAGGVRELFFGEGSRLTVL.